This TCR beta chain was found in a study of CD8 T cells in ankylosing spondylitis. Whole-study findings and limits: Reportedly, disease-linked clones are significantly enriched in ankylosing spondylitis patients' matched synovial fluid. A motif in TCR beta, a set of 8 or 9 highly homologous variants, appeared characteristic of ankylosing spondylitis blood. Clones that were linked to disease were CD8+ and were relatively rare in peripheral blood. Some motif variants were previously reported in reactive arthritis synovial fluid and blood.

Trimming left V 5 bases short and J 2 bases short, with 10 bases between. The CDR3 has 14 amino acids. CDR1 is MNHEY, CDR2 SVGEGT, per germline. Quantitative 5'-RACE with molecular barcodes generated TCR beta libraries. TCRdb independently ran MiXCR on the 5' RACE reads; one entry per CDR3 protein. The table includes around 390,000 distinct CDR3 sequences, 20% to 25% detected once. This clonotype turned up a few times. The target antigen is unknown. Sequencing was performed on blood, either unsorted or a sorted T cell fraction (not recorded which). V is TRBV6-2 or TRBV6-3 and J is TRBJ1-5; D unresolved. The source of this sequence is a male donor with ankylosing spondylitis. This CDR3 reads CASSMGSRNQPQHF. CDR3 sequence (DNA): TGTGCCAGCAGTATGGGTTCCCGCAATCAGCCCCAGCATTTT.